This T cell receptor beta chain was identified during a study of T cells in localized non-small cell lung cancer. Findings of the study overall: Adjacent uninvolved lung had the highest clonality, suggesting focused antigen responses. Turning up in adjacent lung were a median 57 of the top 100 tumor clones. Sequencing was restricted to one tumor region; therefore, heterogeneity remains possible.

Details on this clone: What it binds is unknown.

Produced via immunoSEQ multiplex PCR; TCRdb's table is partial and in-frame only. The data show about 28,000 clones, about 90% seen once. The V and J ends lost 0 bases and 9 bases respectively, with 10 bases between them. The germline gives CDR1 SGDLS, CDR2 YYNGEE. This CDR3 region has 13 residues. The source is a woman between 18 and 49 years old with stage I lung adenocarcinoma. This material consisted of peripheral blood, taken before any cancer treatment. The chain is built from TRBV9 and TRBJ1-3; no reliable D call. For the CDR3, the DNA is TGTGCCAGCAGCGTAGGTGGCCCCGGCACCATATATTTT. Its translation is CASSVGGPGTIYF.